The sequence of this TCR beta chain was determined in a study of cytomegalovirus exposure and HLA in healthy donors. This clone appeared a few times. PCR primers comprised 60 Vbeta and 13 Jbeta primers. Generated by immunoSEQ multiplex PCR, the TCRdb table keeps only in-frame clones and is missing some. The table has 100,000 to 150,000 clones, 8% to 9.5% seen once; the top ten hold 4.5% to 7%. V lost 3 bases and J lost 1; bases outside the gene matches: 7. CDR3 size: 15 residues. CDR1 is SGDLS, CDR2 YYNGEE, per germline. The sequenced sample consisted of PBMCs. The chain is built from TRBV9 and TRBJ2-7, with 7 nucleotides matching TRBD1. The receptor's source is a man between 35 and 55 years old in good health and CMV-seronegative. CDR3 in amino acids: CASSARGSTSYEQYF. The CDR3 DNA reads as TGTGCCAGCAGCGCCAGGGGGTCCACATCCTACGAGCAGTACTTC.